The 8 T cell receptor beta chains in this list originate from one sample, sequenced in a study of beta chain features in type 1 diabetes. The authors reverse transcribed all of the isolated RNA, so sequencing captured expressed TCRB transcripts. Here immunoSEQ multiplex PCR was the method, and the copy in TCRdb shows in-frame clones only, minus some. The sample holds around 500,000 clones, roughly an eighth seen once. Material: naive CD4+ T cells from blood. These receptor sequences come from a woman younger than 30 in good health.

This clone was seen more than once but under ten times. The gene calls are TRBV29-1 and TRBJ2-2; the D call may be TRBD1 or TRBD2 (5 bases each). CDR1 is SQVTM and CDR2 is ANQGSEA in the germline V gene. There are 12 residues in the CDR3. CDR3 bases: TGCAGTGGGGGTCCTAGCACCGGGGAGCTGTTTTTT. This translates into CSGGPSTGELFF.

This clone came up a few times. CDR3 loop: CSVAPGLAETQYF. CDR3 bases: TGCAGCGTAGCCCCGGGACTAGCGGAGACCCAGTACTTC. V usage is TRBV29-1 and J usage is TRBJ2-5; 10 bases line up with TRBD2. Germline V gene sequence: CDR1 SQVTM, CDR2 ANQGSEA. Trimming at V came to 6 bases and at J to 5 bases, leaving 6 bases not matched to a gene. The CDR3 spans 13 residues.

V is TRBV28 and J is TRBJ2-2; maybe TRBD2 (6 bases). The CDR3 consists of 16 residues. V shed 5 bases and J shed 10 bases, with 23 bases lying between them. The germline V gene has CDR1 MDHEN and CDR2 SYDVKM. The chain's CDR3 is CASSLLLAAGPQELFF. The CDR3 coding sequence is TGTGCCAGCAGTCTGTTGCTTGCGGCGGGGCCTCAGGAGCTGTTTTTT.

In its sample, this clone was seen a few times. The germline gene is not matched at one end of the junction; a read error may be the cause. The chain links TRBV7-7 to TRBJ2-3, with D perhaps matching TRBD1 (6 bases). The CDR3 has 13 amino acids. Germline V gene sequence: CDR1 SSHAT, CDR2 FNYEAQ (reference sequence). CDR3 amino acids: CASSFAGADTQYF. The CDR3 DNA is TGTGCTAGCAGCTTCGCAGGGGCCGATACGCAGTATTTT.

V and J are TRBV5-1 and TRBJ2-7, with D possibly TRBD1 on 5 matching bases. Germline lookup yields CDR1 SGHRS and CDR2 YFSETQ. This CDR3 is 13 amino acids long. V shed 0 bases and J shed 3 bases, with 7 bases lying between them. The CDR3 spells CASSLEGHYEQYV. The CDR3 DNA follows: TGCGCCAGCAGCTTGGAAGGACACTACGAGCAGTACGTC.

The V call is TRBV7-2, the J call TRBJ2-7, with D unresolved. Trimming took 3 bases from V and 4 from J, leaving 10 bases between them. The CDR3 spans 13 residues. The germline gives CDR1 SGHTA, CDR2 FQGNSA. In DNA form, the CDR3 reads TGTGCCAGCAGCTTCATCGGGTTTTACGAGCAGTACTTC. Amino acids: CASSFIGFYEQYF. The variable domain in full, with the rest retrieved from reference TRBV7-2 and TRBJ2-7, is GAGVSQSPSNKVTEKGKDVELRCDPISGHTALYWYRQSLGQGLEFLIYFQGNSAPDKSGLPSDRFSAERTGGSVSTLTIQRTQQEDSAVYLCASSFIGFYEQYFGPGTRLTVT.

V usage is TRBV10-3 and J usage is TRBJ1-2; the D gene is possibly TRBD1 (5 bases). The CDR3 has 16 residues. The V gene lost 3 bases and the J gene lost 4 bases, with 18 bases spanning the gap. Germline CDR1 ENHRY, CDR2 SYGVKD. The CDR3 sequence: CAISDPREGGTYGYTF. The CDR3 DNA is TGTGCCATCAGTGATCCCCGGGAGGGAGGGACCTATGGCTACACCTTC.

This chain connects TRBV2 to TRBJ2-5, with D perhaps matching TRBD2 (6 bases). CDR3 length: 15 residues. CDR1 and CDR2 from the germline V gene are SNHLY and FYNNEI. Trimming pared 4 bases from V and 7 bases from J, leaving 19 bases between. The CDR3 nucleotides are TGTGCCAGCAGTGGACGCGGATGGAGGGACGGGACCCAGTACTTC. Translating it yields CASSGRGWRDGTQYF.